The clone carrying this TCR beta chain was recorded once. Its matching antigen is unknown. A sample-barcoded 5' primer and a J-beta primer mix were used in a second PCR of roughly 7 to 11 cycles. From the 5' RACE reads, TCRdb called clonotypes with MiXCR, one entry per CDR3 protein. Of about 1.4 million distinct CDR3 sequences in the sample, almost 60% are singletons; the top ten hold roughly 7%. The sample belongs to a study of blood T cells in healthy people across ages. Study-wide context: About one barcoded beta molecule per two T cells was the capture yield of template switching. Regarding the study as a whole: Naive T cell percentage showed a strong correlation with TCR beta diversity.

The CDR3 spans 12 residues. The germline CDR1 and CDR2 sequences are SGHKS and YYEKEE (reference sequence). The rearrangement joins TRBV5-5 to TRBJ2-7; D is perhaps TRBD1 (5 bases). Sequencing was done on a sample of blood. This receptor was obtained from a man aged 18 to 29 in good health. CDR3 in amino acids: CVVRQIPYEQYF. The DNA for the CDR3 is TGTGTGGTACGACAGATTCCCTACGAGCAGTACTTC.